Below, one T cell receptor beta chain is given with its context. Treatment: around 19 received Ad26.COV2.S at low or high dose, single or two shots; about 5 received placebo; per-sample allocation not given. Material that was analyzed had been drawn on day 63 after the first vaccine or placebo injection. Generated by immunoSEQ multiplex PCR, the TCRdb table keeps only in-frame clones and is missing some. The sample has roughly 320,000 clones, 70% to 90% seen once. This entry comes from a study of Ad26.COV2.S vaccination and SARS-CoV-2 variants. Germline-derived CDR1 and CDR2 are LNHDA and SQIVND (reference sequence). V dropped 1 base and J dropped 3 bases, with 6 bases sitting between them. The CDR3 runs to 13 residues.

This rearrangement joins TRBV19 to TRBJ1-1; D remains unclear. The input for sequencing was peripheral blood, taken in a trial of Ad26.COV2.S vaccine versus placebo. The receptor was isolated from a person aged 18-60 years who received the Ad26.COV2.S COVID-19 vaccine or a placebo. CDR3 sequence reads: CASSIGSDTEAFF. CDR3 DNA: TGTGCCAGTAGTATAGGTAGTGACACTGAAGCTTTCTTT.